The 8 T cell receptor beta chains listed next were all sequenced from one sample in a study of blood T cell repertoires in COVID-19. TCRdb's copy holds only in-frame clones and misses some; the assay was immunoSEQ multiplex PCR. This table has some 42,000 clones, around 91% appearing once. The sequenced sample was peripheral blood. These receptor sequences come from a man aged 45-60 years with active COVID-19.

The CDR3 loop is CATSRGHPFTDTQYF. The CDR3 nucleotides read TGTGCCACCAGCAGAGGACACCCTTTCACAGATACGCAGTATTTT. The chain combines TRBV15 with TRBJ2-3, with no clear D. From germline, CDR1 is LNHNV and CDR2 YYDKDF (reference sequence). V lost 1 base, J lost 2 bases, and 10 bases lay in between. This CDR3 spans 15 amino acids. Using reference TRBV15 and TRBJ2-3 for the parts outside the CDR3, the full variable domain is DAMVIQNPRYQVTQFGKPVTLSCSQTLNHNVMYWYQQKSSQAPKLLFHYYDKDFNNEADTPDNFQSRRPNTSFCFLDIRSPGLGDTAMYLCATSRGHPFTDTQYFGPGTRLTVL.

The gene calls are TRBV12-3 or TRBV12-4 and TRBJ2-7, with a tentative D call TRBD2 (5 bases). V shed 3 bases and J shed 1 base, with 7 bases lying between them. CDR3 length: 13 residues. This chain's CDR3 is CASSFGISYEQYF. The DNA for the CDR3 is TGTGCCAGCAGTTTCGGGATTTCCTACGAGCAGTACTTC.

This chain uses TRBV2 with TRBJ2-3, with 11 bases aligning to TRBD2. CDR1 is SNHLY, CDR2 FYNNEI, per germline. The CDR3 runs to 16 residues. The V and J ends lost 6 bases and 0 bases, in that order; junction bases with no gene match: 5. For the CDR3, the DNA is TGTGCCAGCAGGAAACTAGCGGGAGTAAGCACAGATACGCAGTATTTT. It encodes CASRKLAGVSTDTQYF.

The chain combines TRBV7-9 with TRBJ1-4; D possibly corresponds to TRBD1 (5 bases). The CDR3 is made up of 14 amino acids. CDR1 SEHNR and CDR2 FQNEAQ come from the germline V gene (reference sequence). With 4 bases removed from V and 5 bases from J, the gap between germline ends came to 11 bases. CDR3 amino acids: CASSYDSINEKLFF. CDR3 nucleotide sequence: TGTGCCAGCAGCTACGACAGCATAAATGAAAAACTGTTTTTT. Full variable domain (missing parts from reference TRBV7-9 and TRBJ1-4): DTGVSQNPRHKITKRGQNVTFRCDPISEHNRLYWYRQTLGQGPEFLTYFQNEAQLEKSRLLSDRFSAERPKGSFSTLEIQRTEQGDSAMYLCASSYDSINEKLFFGSGTQLSVL.

The chain combines TRBV6-5 with TRBJ2-1; D might be TRBD2 (6 bases). The CDR3 has 14 residues. V dropped 6 bases and J dropped 5 bases, with 14 bases sitting between them. CDR1 and CDR2 (germline): MNHEY, SVGAGI. In nucleotides, the CDR3 is TGTGCCAGCAGGAGAGTAGCGGAGAACAATGAGCAGTTCTTC. Protein sequence: CASRRVAENNEQFF.

This rearrangement joins TRBV3-1 (or the pseudogene TRBV3-2) to TRBJ1-1; D gene unclear. Trimming stripped 3 bases from V and 1 base from J, with 6 bases between. CDR1 and CDR2 from the germline V gene are LGHDT and YNNKEL (reference sequence). The CDR3 has 13 residues. The CDR3 protein is CASSHRQNTEAFF. The CDR3 DNA reads TGTGCCAGCAGCCACCGACAGAACACTGAAGCTTTCTTT.

The chain joins TRBV5-1 to TRBJ2-5; 7 bases align to TRBD1. Germline V gene data show CDR1 as SGHRS and CDR2 as YFSETQ. V lost 0 bases and J lost 2; bases outside the gene matches: 7. The CDR3 is 16 amino acids. CDR3 coding DNA: TGCGCCAGCAGCTTGGCGGTTGGGACAGCTCAAGAGACCCAGTACTTC. Amino acid sequence: CASSLAVGTAQETQYF.

This clone has only one observation. This rearrangement joins TRBV5-1 to TRBJ1-4; a possible D gene is TRBD1 (5 bases). V lost 4 bases and J lost 5, with 15 bases in between. The germline gives CDR1 SGHRS, CDR2 YFSETQ. The CDR3 sequence is 15 residues long. CDR3 coding DNA: TGCGCCAGCAGCCCTCGCGGGGCCGGGAATGAAAAACTGTTTTTT. It specifies CASSPRGAGNEKLFF.